The 20 T cell receptor beta chains below were found in one sample sequenced in a study of OX40 agonist ivuxolimab in advanced cancers. Libraries came from the immunoSEQ multiplex PCR assay. This is the immuneACCESS table as TCRdb keeps it, with only in-frame sequences that have V and J called. A part of the clones is gone; compared with another copy, unresolved V genes explain less than half, and the rest is unexplained. The sample table holds under 65,000 clones, of which 80% to 95% were seen once. Approximately 19% of the sample is held by the ten biggest clonotypes. The material sequenced was CD4+ or CD8+ T cells sorted from blood, taken in a trial of the OX40 agonist ivuxolimab. All receptors derive from an adult with an advanced solid tumor such as melanoma, head and neck, liver or kidney cancer.

The gene calls are TRBV9 and TRBJ1-5; D perhaps matches TRBD1 (6 bases). This CDR3 has 15 residues. V gave up 3 bases and J gave up 0 bases, with 10 bases separating them. CDR1 and CDR2 (germline): SGDLS, YYNGEE. CDR3 amino acids: CASSAGGASNQPQHF. The CDR3 DNA follows: TGTGCCAGCAGCGCGGGGGGGGCTAGCAATCAGCCCCAGCATTTT.

The chain is built from TRBV5-6 and TRBJ2-2, with D unresolved. This CDR3 comprises 14 residues. Trimming shortened V by 4 bases and J by 2 bases, and 9 bases separated the two germline ends. CDR1 is SGHDT and CDR2 is YYEEEE in the germline V gene. This CDR3 reads CASSPTRNTGELFF. In DNA, the CDR3 is TGTGCCAGCAGCCCTACTCGTAACACCGGGGAGCTGTTTTTT.

V gene TRBV7-3 combines with J gene TRBJ2-7, with TRBD2 matching 10 bases. Germline V gene lookup returns CDR1 SGHTA and CDR2 FQGTGA. Losses at the gene ends were 2 bases for V and 6 bases for J; bases not matched to a gene: 1. This CDR3 contains 13 residues. The CDR3, as DNA: TGTGCCAGCAGCTTAGGGACTAGCGCCGAGCAGTACTTC. This gives the protein CASSLGTSAEQYF.

For the CDR3, the DNA is TGTGCCAGCAGCGGGGGACAGGGGGCTTTTGACTATGGCTACACCTTC. Encoded protein: CASSGGQGAFDYGYTF. V gene TRBV9 combines with J gene TRBJ1-2, with 12 bases aligning to TRBD1. CDR3 length equals 16 residues. The V segment lost 3 bases and the J segment 3 bases; nucleotides outside the gene matches: 6. CDR1 and CDR2 (germline): SGDLS, YYNGEE.

This chain links TRBV10-3 with TRBJ2-1; TRBD2 agrees at 11 bases. CDR3 length: 16 amino acids. Germline CDR1 reads ENHRY; CDR2 reads SYGVKD. J gave up 4 bases and V 0 bases, and 2 bases lay outside the gene matches. The CDR3 DNA follows: TGTGCCATCAGTGAGTCGGGACTAGCGGTGTACAATGAGCAGTTCTTC. Amino acid sequence: CAISESGLAVYNEQFF.

The rearrangement joins TRBV27 to TRBJ1-2; D not certain. There are 15 residues in the CDR3. Germline V gene data show CDR1 as MNHEY and CDR2 as SMNVEV (reference sequence). Trimming pared 4 bases from V and 6 bases from J, leaving 18 bases between. The CDR3, as DNA: TGTGCCAGCAGTTCCCCCTTGAGAGGGTTGGATGGCTACACCTTC. This codes for CASSSPLRGLDGYTF.

This clone has only one observation. This chain uses TRBV19 with TRBJ1-3; possible D gene TRBD1, 6 bases. Germline CDR1 is LNHDA and CDR2 is SQIVND (reference sequence). V lost 10 bases to trimming and J lost 1 base, with 14 bases between them. The CDR3 contains 14 residues. CDR3: CATSRGGSGNTIYF. CDR3 bases: TGTGCCACTTCCCGAGGGGGTTCTGGAAACACCATATATTTT. The whole variable domain, filled in from reference TRBV19 and TRBJ1-3, reads DGGITQSPKYLFRKEGQNVTLSCEQNLNHDAMYWYRQDPGQGLRLIYYSQIVNDFQKGDIAEGYSVSREKKESFPLTVTSAQKNPTAFYLCATSRGGSGNTIYFGEGSWLTVV.

This rearrangement joins TRBV27 to TRBJ2-6; D is ambiguous. The CDR3 has 20 residues. The ends were cut back, 0 bases at V and 2 bases at J, with 20 bases in the middle. In germline, CDR1 is MNHEY, CDR2 SMNVEV (reference sequence). This CDR3 is CASSLSGNLALPPGANVLTF. In DNA form, the CDR3 reads TGTGCCAGCAGTTTATCGGGGAACCTCGCCTTGCCACCTGGGGCCAACGTCCTGACTTTC.

J is TRBJ1-2 and V is TRBV10-2, with D tentatively TRBD1 (5 bases). V dropped 11 bases and J dropped 4 bases, with 17 bases sitting between them. The CDR3 is 13 amino acids. Germline V gene lookup returns CDR1 WSHSY and CDR2 SAAADI. The chain's CDR3 is CAASSDSLYGYTF. CDR3 nucleotide sequence: TGCGCCGCCTCCTCCGACAGCCTCTATGGCTACACCTTC.

The V gene is TRBV27, the J gene TRBJ1-1; D ambiguous. This CDR3 is 13 amino acids long. Germline V gives CDR1 MNHEY, CDR2 SMNVEV (reference sequence). Trimming removed 3 bases at V and 3 bases at J, with 8 bases between. The CDR3 region is CASSLAADTEAFF. The CDR3 DNA is TGTGCCAGCAGTTTGGCGGCGGACACTGAAGCTTTCTTT.

The J gene is TRBJ2-1, the V gene TRBV6-5, with no clear D. V was pared by 6 bases and J by 3 bases, with 15 bases between. The germline gives CDR1 MNHEY, CDR2 SVGAGI. The CDR3 has 15 residues. CDR3 DNA: TGTGCCAGCAGATCTGACGGAAGCCTCTACAATGAGCAGTTCTTC. This translates into CASRSDGSLYNEQFF.

The CDR3 reads CASSLGGGRWNTEAFF. The CDR3 bases are TGTGCCAGCAGCTTAGGTGGCGGACGTTGGAACACTGAAGCTTTCTTT. The V call is TRBV7-8, the J call TRBJ1-1; D ambiguous. The CDR3 has 16 residues. The V gene lost 1 base and the J gene lost 1 base, with 13 bases spanning the gap. Germline assignment: CDR1 SGHVS and CDR2 FQNEAQ.

The gene calls are TRBV7-9 and TRBJ1-2; tentative D call: TRBD1 (5 bases). Germline V gives CDR1 SEHNR, CDR2 FQNEAQ (reference sequence). V gave up 1 base and J gave up 4 bases, with 25 bases separating them. CDR3 length: 19 residues. DNA of the CDR3: TGTGCCAGCAGCTTAGGGTTAGGACGTAAAGGGGAAAGTCTCTATGGCTACACCTTC. It is translated as CASSLGLGRKGESLYGYTF. Full variable domain (missing parts from reference TRBV7-9 and TRBJ1-2): DTGVSQNPRHKITKRGQNVTFRCDPISEHNRLYWYRQTLGQGPEFLTYFQNEAQLEKSRLLSDRFSAERPKGSFSTLEIQRTEQGDSAMYLCASSLGLGRKGESLYGYTFGSGTRLTVV.

The J gene is TRBJ2-1, the V gene TRBV29-1, with TRBD1 matching over 7 bases. Trimming at V came to 2 bases and at J to 0 bases, leaving 1 base not matched to a gene. CDR1 SQVTM and CDR2 ANQGSEA come from the germline V gene. The CDR3 runs 14 residues. The CDR3 coding sequence is TGCAGCGTTGAACGGGACAGCTCCTACAATGAGCAGTTCTTC. The encoded protein is CSVERDSSYNEQFF.

The V gene is TRBV6-5, the J gene TRBJ2-1; D is uncertain. V shed 2 bases and J shed 1 base, with 6 bases lying between them. Germline CDR1 reads MNHEY; CDR2 reads SVGAGI. CDR3 length: 14 residues. CDR3 coding DNA: TGTGCCAGCAGTTACAGGGTATCCTACAATGAGCAGTTCTTC. It specifies CASSYRVSYNEQFF.

This clone has only one observation. The chain uses TRBV2 and TRBJ2-6; no clear D. Germline loops: CDR1 SNHLY, CDR2 FYNNEI. Trimming removed 2 bases from V and 1 base from J, with 9 bases in between. The CDR3 runs to 16 residues. CDR3 DNA: TGTGCCAGCAGTGAAAACCACCCTTCTGGGGCCAACGTCCTGACTTTC. Protein product: CASSENHPSGANVLTF.

The chain is built from TRBV11-3 and TRBJ2-5; D tentatively fits TRBD1 or TRBD2 (5 bases each). Germline loops: CDR1 SGHNT, CDR2 YENEEA. Trimming left V 5 bases short and J 2 bases short, with 12 bases between. The CDR3 loop spans 14 amino acids. CDR3 in DNA: TGTGCCAGCAGCCTTGGGACGTTTCAAGAGACCCAGTACTTC. This encodes CASSLGTFQETQYF.

The chain recombines TRBV6-4 with TRBJ2-6; D may match TRBD1 or TRBD2 (5 bases each). Germline-derived CDR1 and CDR2 are MRHNA and SNTAGT. Trimming stripped 6 bases from V and 0 bases from J, with 9 bases between. The CDR3 runs to 15 residues. CDR3 DNA: TGTGCCAGCAGACCAGGGAGCTCTGGGGCCAACGTCCTGACTTTC. This codes for CASRPGSSGANVLTF.

The chain joins TRBV27 to TRBJ2-5, with D possibly called TRBD1 or TRBD2 (5 bases each). Germline loops: CDR1 MNHEY, CDR2 SMNVEV (reference sequence). Trimming removed 4 bases from V and 1 base from J, with 13 bases in between. The CDR3 spans 15 residues. In nucleotides, the CDR3 is TGTGCCAGCAGTTCCATATCCGGGACCCAAGAGACCCAGTACTTC. It specifies CASSSISGTQETQYF.

The chain carries TRBV6-6 and TRBJ2-3; possible D gene TRBD1, 6 bases. Germline V gene data show CDR1 as MNHNY and CDR2 as SVGAGI (reference sequence). The CDR3 sequence is 15 residues long. The germline V and J ends were trimmed by 8 bases and 2 bases, with 17 bases remaining between them. The CDR3 bases are TGTGCCAGCGCAAACAGGGTACTCAACACAGATACGCAGTATTTT. This gives the protein CASANRVLNTDTQYF.